One sample yielded the 9 T cell receptor beta chains listed below, sequenced in a study of cytomegalovirus exposure and HLA in healthy donors. Primers: 60 Vbeta forward and 13 Jbeta reverse. Clones were sequenced by immunoSEQ multiplex PCR, and TCRdb holds only the in-frame ones, with some missing. The sample carries about 160,000 clones, around 86% recorded once. The source material was PBMCs. All receptors come from a girl aged 2 to 10 in good health and CMV-seropositive.

V and J are TRBV7-9 and TRBJ2-2, with 13 nucleotides matching TRBD2. Germline CDR1 is SEHNR and CDR2 is FQNEAQ (reference sequence). V was pared by 5 bases and J by 4 bases, with 13 bases of the junction left unmatched. The CDR3 is 19 residues long. CDR3 loop: CASSPGLAGALRATGELFF. CDR3 nucleotide sequence: TGTGCCAGCAGCCCAGGACTAGCGGGAGCCCTACGAGCCACCGGGGAGCTGTTTTTT.

The V gene is TRBV7-2, the J gene TRBJ2-2; TRBD2 might be the D (6 bases). This CDR3 is 15 amino acids long. CDR1 is SGHTA, CDR2 FQGNSA, per germline. V lost 3 bases and J 7 bases, leaving 15 bases between the germline ends. Here the CDR3 DNA reads TGTGCCAGCAGCTTGTATCGGGGGAGGAACGGGGAGCTGTTTTTT. Translated, it gives CASSLYRGRNGELFF.

This CDR3 is CAWNRARTSGSTGELFF. The CDR3 DNA reads TGTGCCTGGAATCGGGCCAGGACTAGCGGGAGCACCGGGGAGCTGTTTTTT. V usage is TRBV30 and J usage is TRBJ2-2; TRBD2 matches at 13 bases. This CDR3 is 17 amino acids long. V was pared by 4 bases and J by 4 bases, with 9 bases of the junction left unmatched. The V gene's germline CDR1 is GTSNPN and CDR2 SVGIG (reference sequence).

The V and J genes are TRBV5-4 and TRBJ2-1, with TRBD2 matching 8 bases. The germline gives CDR1 SGHNT, CDR2 YYREEE (reference sequence). CDR3 size: 15 residues. After removal of 0 bases from V and 7 bases from J, the junction contained 6 bases not matched to a gene. The CDR3 here is CASSLVAGGVNEQFF. For the CDR3, the DNA is TGTGCCAGCAGCTTGGTGGCGGGAGGAGTTAATGAGCAGTTCTTC.

The chain recombines TRBV5-6 with TRBJ1-2, with 7 nucleotides matching TRBD1. The CDR3 is made up of 15 amino acids. J gave up 2 bases and V 1 base, and 5 bases lay outside the gene matches. Germline V gene data show CDR1 as SGHDT and CDR2 as YYEEEE. CDR3 residues: CASSLYDRENYGYTF. DNA of the CDR3: TGTGCCAGCAGCTTGTATGACAGGGAGAACTATGGCTACACCTTC.

This clone was counted only a few times. V is TRBV2 and J is TRBJ1-4; D gene uncertain. Germline-derived CDR1 and CDR2 are SNHLY and FYNNEI. Trimming took 2 bases from V and 8 from J, leaving 12 bases between them. There are 14 residues in the CDR3. This CDR3 reads CASSELEAAEKLFF. In nucleotides, the CDR3 is TGTGCCAGCAGTGAATTGGAGGCAGCCGAAAAACTGTTTTTT.

The V and J genes are TRBV19 and TRBJ2-1, with 11 bases lining up with TRBD2. Germline CDR1 is LNHDA and CDR2 is SQIVND (reference sequence). The CDR3 is 15 residues long. The ends lost 6 bases at V and 8 bases at J; junction bases unmatched: 9. This CDR3 reads CASSRTSGRDDEQFF. The CDR3 nucleotides read TGTGCCAGTAGCCGTACTAGCGGGAGAGACGATGAGCAGTTCTTC.

In its sample, this clone was seen a few times. V and J are TRBV2 and TRBJ1-3; no reliable D call. The CDR3 runs to 15 residues. The V and J ends lost 2 bases and 0 bases respectively, with 8 bases between them. Germline values: CDR1 SNHLY, CDR2 FYNNEI. The CDR3 sequence: CASSETARSGNTIYF. The CDR3 nucleotides are TGTGCCAGCAGTGAAACAGCCCGCTCTGGAAACACCATATATTTT.

The genes are TRBV6-1 and TRBJ1-3; D perhaps matches TRBD1 (6 bases). The CDR3 has 13 amino acids. The V and J ends lost 5 bases and 4 bases respectively, with 9 bases between them. Germline CDR1 and CDR2: MNHNS and SASEGT. The chain's CDR3 is CASSRGAGNTIYF. The CDR3 DNA reads TGTGCCAGCAGTCGGGGGGCCGGAAACACCATATATTTT.